This TCR beta chain was identified during a study of Ad26.COV2.S vaccination and SARS-CoV-2 variants. Points from the study as a whole: Reports say spike-specific CD8+ and CD4+ T cell responses covered substantial breadth after vaccination. The TCR breadth and depth analyses may have produced an underestimate of total T cell responses. Non-spike TCR breadth did not differ much between vaccine and placebo recipients.

Note on this clone: Its antigen is unidentified.

Trimming shortened V by 6 bases and J by 0 bases, and 11 bases separated the two germline ends. In germline, CDR1 is SGHTA, CDR2 FQGNSA. The CDR3 length is 14 residues. Treatment given: 15 to 20 received Ad26.COV2.S at low or high dose, single or two shots; about 5 received placebo; per-sample allocation not given. Sampling took place 63 days after the first vaccine or placebo injection. Donation came from an adult in Boston who was aged 18-55 years. Method: immunoSEQ multiplex PCR; TCRdb's copy keeps in-frame clones and lacks some. The sample records approximately 250,000 clones, roughly 85% being singletons.

The chain carries TRBV7-2 and TRBJ1-1; D might be TRBD1 (6 bases). The sequencing here drew on peripheral blood, taken in a trial of Ad26.COV2.S vaccine versus placebo. The TCR originated in a person aged 18 to 59 who received the Ad26.COV2.S COVID-19 vaccine or a placebo. This chain's CDR3 is CASRTGTLNTEAFF. Written as DNA, the CDR3 is TGTGCCAGCAGAACCGGGACATTGAACACTGAAGCTTTCTTT.